The clone carrying this T cell receptor (beta chain) was seen repeatedly, ten times or more. The record originates from a study of response to subunit inactivated influenza vaccine. The CDR3 consists of 12 residues. From germline, CDR1 is SGDLS and CDR2 YYNGEE. The germline V and J ends were trimmed by 1 base and 6 bases, with 8 bases remaining between them. Using its own MiXCR run on the RT-PCR reads, TCRdb lists one record per CDR3 protein. Of over 150,000 distinct CDR3 sequences detected, around a tenth appear once; the ten largest clones hold approximately 11%. The starting material was non-naive T cells sorted from PBMCs, obtained on the day of vaccination. The genes are TRBV9 and TRBJ2-7; D is possibly TRBD2 (7 bases). The receptor comes from a man aged 50 to 59 who received an inactivated influenza vaccine. CDR3 loop: CASSVRGGEQYF. The CDR3 nucleotides read TGTGCCAGCAGCGTAAGGGGGGGCGAGCAGTACTTC.